This T cell receptor beta chain is drawn from a study of Ad26.COV2.S vaccination and SARS-CoV-2 variants. Noted treatment: roughly 19 received Ad26.COV2.S at low or high dose, single or two shots; a few received placebo; per-sample allocation not given. Following the first vaccine or placebo injection, samples were taken on day 63. This table comes from immunoSEQ multiplex PCR, and its TCRdb copy is limited to in-frame clones, with some not included. This sample yields about 350,000 clones, of which roughly 90% are seen a single time; around 10% belongs to the top ten. Germline V gene data show CDR1 as MNHEY and CDR2 as SMNVEV (reference sequence). With 3 bases removed from V and 6 bases from J, the gap between germline ends came to 11 bases. The CDR3 contains 13 residues.

The chain recombines TRBV27 with TRBJ1-2; D gene uncertain. The sequenced sample was peripheral blood, obtained in a trial of Ad26.COV2.S vaccine versus placebo. This TCR was recovered from a person aged 18 to 59 who received the Ad26.COV2.S COVID-19 vaccine or a placebo. CDR3 sequence (DNA): TGTGCCAGCAGTTTTCGGGGTAGAGATGGCTACACCTTC. Amino acid sequence: CASSFRGRDGYTF.